What follows describes a single TCR beta chain. The antigen is not known. The sample originates from a study of shared clonotypes between healthy human individuals. General study points: Across a handful of donors, naive CD4 shared about 5%, naive CD8 around 3.8%, memory CD4 less than 2.5%, memory CD8 over 0.3%.

The CDR3 extends over 16 amino acids. Germline CDR1 SGDLS, CDR2 YYNGEE. The germline V and J ends were trimmed by 0 bases and 3 bases, with 15 bases remaining between them. The input for sorted-subset replicate PCRs was around 210 ng DNA, about 30,000 T cell genomes. Here immunoSEQ multiplex PCR was the method, and the copy in TCRdb shows in-frame clones only, minus some. This sample yields roughly 2.6 million clones, of which about 92% are seen a single time; around 0.14% belongs to the top ten. Sequencing input: naive CD4+ T cells sorted from blood. Subset indicated: CD45RA+ positively selected. The clonotype was recovered from a man between 18 and 35 years old in good health. The chain links TRBV9 to TRBJ1-1; D gene ambiguous. CDR3 nucleotides: TGTGCCAGCAGCGTAGATGCAGGTACTTGGGACACTGAAGCTTTCTTT. This encodes CASSVDAGTWDTEAFF.